This TCR beta chain was documented in a study of T-cell memory formation after mild COVID-19. TCRdb reprocessed the 5' RACE reads via MiXCR and lists one record per CDR3 protein. The sample lists around 2,200 distinct CDR3 sequences, less than 85% seen once, with about a tenth in the top ten. Trimming removed 0 bases from V and 5 bases from J, with 6 bases in between. The CDR3 spans 13 residues. CDR1 and CDR2 from the germline V gene are SGHDT and YYEEEE. Study conclusions and caveats: Researchers report contracting CD4+ clones mostly in CM and EM, with CD8+ clones in EMRA. Proof of SARS-CoV-2 specificity was absent for the second-wave clones that crested on day 37. Cross-reactive memory seemingly joined, as some responding clones were found in pre-infection memory.

As for this clonotype: Its antigen is unidentified.

The TCR was taken from an adult who had mild COVID-19 (a few samples of this study predate the infection). Cell type and time point are not known. The chain employs TRBV5-6 and TRBJ2-4; D might be TRBD1 or TRBD2, each matching 5 bases. Input material: PBMCs or a T cell subset sorted from them (not recorded which). The CDR3 bases are TGTGCCAGCAGCTTGGGGGGACAAAACATTCAGTACTTC. It translates to CASSLGGQNIQYF.